This is a list of T cell receptor beta chains from one sample in a study of CD8 T cells in Susac syndrome. Each CDR3 protein gets one entry after TCRdb re-called the immunoSEQ multiplex PCR reads with MiXCR. The profile shows some 220,000 distinct CDR3 sequences, 95% of them singletons. Material for sequencing was CD4+ T cells from PBMCs. The receptors derive from a human donor with multiple sclerosis. Both conserved end residues are part of each CDR3. The D gene is left open where the match is weak. Clone sizes are given selectively: once, few, many, or a class where the clone is expanded.

CDR3 protein: CSVSTASTDTQYF; CDR3 DNA: TGCAGTGTTTCGACAGCTAGCACAGATACGCAGTATTTT; J gene: TRBJ2-3; D gene: .; V gene: TRBV20-1; clone size: .
CDR3 protein: CASSPGPPHKDTQYF; CDR3 DNA: TGTGCCAGCTCACCAGGGCCCCCTCACAAAGATACGCAGTATTTT; J gene: TRBJ2-3; D gene: .; V gene: TRBV18; clone size: .
CDR3 protein: CASSQWGLYEQYF; CDR3 DNA: TGTGCCAGCAGCCAGTGGGGACTGTACGAGCAGTACTTC; J gene: TRBJ2-7; D gene: .; V gene: TRBV14; clone size: .
CDR3 protein: CSVNGNTEAFF; CDR3 DNA: TGCAGCGTGAACGGAAACACTGAAGCTTTCTTT; J gene: TRBJ1-1; D gene: .; V gene: TRBV29-1; clone size: .
CDR3 protein: CASSHRLQETQYF; CDR3 DNA: TGTGCCAGCAGCCATCGCCTACAAGAGACCCAGTACTTC; J gene: TRBJ2-5; D gene: .; V gene: TRBV3-1; clone size: .
CDR3 protein: CSASGLAKNIQYF; CDR3 DNA: TGCAGTGCTAGCGGACTCGCCAAAAACATTCAGTACTTC; J gene: TRBJ2-4; D gene: .; V gene: TRBV20-1; clone size: .
CDR3 protein: CAWKTYRDAIYGYTF; CDR3 DNA: TGTGCCTGGAAGACGTATAGAGATGCGATTTATGGCTACACCTTC; J gene: TRBJ1-2; D gene: .; V gene: TRBV30; clone size: .
CDR3 protein: CASSQDTGREGSYEQYF; CDR3 DNA: TGTGCCAGCAGCCAAGATACGGGGCGCGAAGGCTCCTACGAGCAGTACTTC; J gene: TRBJ2-7; D gene: .; V gene: TRBV4-2; clone size: .
CDR3 protein: CASIRGVERERDTQYF; CDR3 DNA: TGTGCCAGCATTCGGGGAGTCGAGCGGGAGAGAGATACGCAGTATTTT; J gene: TRBJ2-3; D gene: TRBD2; V gene: TRBV12-3/TRBV12-4; clone size: .
CDR3 protein: CSVGSGALAGETQYF; CDR3 DNA: TGCAGCGTTGGTAGCGGGGCCCTCGCTGGGGAGACCCAGTACTTC; J gene: TRBJ2-5; D gene: TRBD2; V gene: TRBV29-1; clone size: once
CDR3 protein: CSGTSDNEQFF; CDR3 DNA: TGCAGCGGGACTAGCGACAATGAGCAGTTCTTC; J gene: TRBJ2-1; D gene: TRBD2; V gene: TRBV29-1; clone size: .
CDR3 protein: CASAQGRDSPLHF; CDR3 DNA: TGTGCCAGCGCACAGGGGCGCGATTCACCCCTCCACTTT; J gene: TRBJ1-6; D gene: TRBD1; V gene: TRBV7-8; clone size: .
CDR3 protein: CAWRIYGTGELFF; CDR3 DNA: TGTGCCTGGAGGATTTACGGGACCGGGGAGCTGTTTTTT; J gene: TRBJ2-2; D gene: .; V gene: TRBV30; clone size: .
CDR3 protein: CASSMQSSYNEQFF; CDR3 DNA: TGTGCCAGCAGTATGCAGAGCTCCTACAATGAGCAGTTCTTC; J gene: TRBJ2-1; D gene: .; V gene: TRBV27; clone size: .
CDR3 protein: CASSQERKTQYF; CDR3 DNA: TGTGCCAGCAGCCAAGAACGGAAGACCCAGTACTTC; J gene: TRBJ2-5; D gene: .; V gene: TRBV14; clone size: .
CDR3 protein: CATSKGQAETQYF; CDR3 DNA: TGTGCCACCAGCAAGGGACAGGCGGAGACCCAGTACTTC; J gene: TRBJ2-5; D gene: TRBD1; V gene: TRBV15; clone size: .
CDR3 protein: CSVHKDLYGYTF; CDR3 DNA: TGCAGTGTTCACAAGGACCTATACGGCTACACCTTC; J gene: TRBJ1-2; D gene: .; V gene: TRBV20-1; clone size: .
CDR3 protein: CASSFKGNYGYTF; CDR3 DNA: TGTGCCAGCAGTTTTAAAGGGAACTATGGCTACACCTTC; J gene: TRBJ1-2; D gene: .; V gene: TRBV28; clone size: few
CDR3 protein: CSVGGQGISNYGYTF; CDR3 DNA: TGCAGCGTTGGGGGACAGGGGATAAGTAACTATGGCTACACCTTC; J gene: TRBJ1-2; D gene: TRBD1; V gene: TRBV29-1; clone size: .
CDR3 protein: CASSFLARQGGNEQFF; CDR3 DNA: TGTGCCAGCAGCTTCCTCGCTCGTCAGGGGGGAAATGAGCAGTTCTTC; J gene: TRBJ2-1; D gene: .; V gene: TRBV5-4; clone size: once
CDR3 protein: CASSVGTGGDTQYF; CDR3 DNA: TGTGCCAGCAGCGTAGGAACAGGGGGAGATACGCAGTATTTT; J gene: TRBJ2-3; D gene: TRBD1; V gene: TRBV9; clone size: .
CDR3 protein: CASSTRGWEQYF; CDR3 DNA: TGTGCCAGCAGCACAAGGGGCTGGGAGCAGTACTTC; J gene: TRBJ2-7; D gene: .; V gene: TRBV7-2; clone size: once